This paragraph reports one T cell receptor beta chain. This clone was seen more than once but under ten times. The antigen it binds to is not known. Per-base quality was not reported, and no clone a single base away is much larger than it. The data derive from a study of Ad26.COV2.S vaccination and SARS-CoV-2 variants listed by TCRdb under 2021. Concerning the study at large: Donors in the vaccine arm were drawn from COV1001, a multicentre, randomized, double-blind, placebo-controlled phase I-IIa trial testing Ad26.COV2.S in healthy adults. The TCR-sequenced set comprised approximately 30 samples: around 20 Ad26.COV2.S vaccine recipients, 5 placebo recipients and 8 SARS-CoV-2 convalescent individuals. TCRbeta repertoire sequencing was used to assess the specificity and breadth of SARS-CoV-2-reactive T cell receptors after Ad26.COV2.S vaccination. Trial participants were randomized into five groups of five, in which low-dose or high-dose Ad26.COV2.S was given once or twice, or placebo was given on both occasions. Blinding of investigators to trial group allocation was maintained during experiments and outcome assessment. Ad26.COV2.S was administered intramuscularly at 5 x 10^10 or 1 x 10^11 viral particles, either as a single shot or as two shots given 56 days apart. The paper as a whole reports these results and caveats: The authors noted that the TCR breadth and depth analyses may have underestimated total T cell responses. Comparing responses between vaccine doses or regimens was not something the study was powered to do. After vaccination, substantial breadth of spike-specific CD8+ and CD4+ T cell responses was reported. Spike-specific TCR breadth was higher in Ad26.COV2.S recipients than in placebo recipients (P = 0.0014). Vaccine and placebo recipients had similar non-spike TCR breadth, a finding consistent with the vaccine containing only spike.

The label giving this sample's treatment or condition can be read as: roughly 18 received Ad26.COV2.S at low or high dose, single or two shots; roughly 5 received placebo; per-sample allocation not given. For vaccine and placebo recipients, the sequenced repertoires came from samples collected on day 63 after the first injection. In Cohort 1b, 20 to 25 adults aged 18-55 years were enrolled at a single site in Boston, USA, between 29 July and 7 August 2020. Ad26.COV2.S was a replication-incompetent adenovirus type 26 vector expressing a prefusion-stabilized SARS-CoV-2 spike protein from the original Wuhan strain. The immunoSEQ Assay was the method used to sequence TCRbeta CDR3 regions. After extraction, genomic DNA underwent amplification by bias-controlled multiplex PCR, followed by high-throughput sequencing. As for the original processing: To quantify the absolute abundance of each unique TCRbeta CDR3 region, sequences were collapsed and filtered. T cell fraction was estimated by normalizing TCRbeta template counts to usable DNA, which was measured by amplifying reference genes present in all nucleated cells. Repertoire TCRs were annotated as SARS-CoV-2-specific by exact matching of V gene, CDR3 amino acid sequence and J gene to a known reactive TCR set. The reference SARS-CoV-2 TCR set came from MIRA and was filtered for enrichment in COVID-19-positive ImmuneCODE repertoires, removing public or cross-reactive TCRs. Based on the MIRA antigens, annotated TCRs were further analysed at the level of specific ORF or position within ORF. Breadth was defined as the number of annotated unique rearrangements divided by the total number of unique productive rearrangements, and depth was defined as the summed frequency of the annotated unique rearrangements. Two-sided Wilcoxon rank-sum tests were used to compare TCR breadth between groups. The immuneACCESS repertoire file appears here via TCRdb, limited to in-frame rearrangements. These files lack a portion of the clones; in checked studies, under half of the deficit traces to unresolved V genes, and the cause of the others is not known. The V and J calls and clone size come from that table; D and trimming were worked out from the DNA. For this sample the table gives roughly 320,000 clones, of which 70% to 90% were detected only once. Around 2.2% of the sample is in the top ten clones.

Germline trimming amounts to 4 bases on V and 8 bases on J, with 9 as the count of junction bases outside the gene matches. The CDR3 goes from the cysteine to the phenylalanine over 15 residues. Only the CDR3 DNA is retained, 45 bases long and in frame from the first base. The germline V gene sets CDR1 to SGHRS and CDR2 to YFSETQ. This specimen consisted of peripheral blood, obtained in a trial of Ad26.COV2.S vaccine versus placebo. The TCR originated in a person between 18 and 59 years old who received the Ad26.COV2.S COVID-19 vaccine or a placebo. The chain uses TRBV5-1 and TRBJ1-4, with 9 bases aligning to TRBD1. At the DNA level, the sequence is TGCGCCAGCAGCCGTGACGGACAGGGGATAGAAAAACTGTTTTTT. It codes for CASSRDGQGIEKLFF. The CDR3 plus the reference TRBV5-1 and TRBJ1-4 genes for the other parts give the full variable domain: KAGVTQTPRYLIKTRGQQVTLSCSPISGHRSVSWYQQTPGQGLQFLFEYFSETQRNKGNFPGRFSGRQFSNSRSEMNVSTLELGDSALYLCASSRDGQGIEKLFFGSGTQLSVL.